The entry below describes one T cell receptor (beta chain). In its sample, this clonotype was seen a few times. No cognate antigen has been identified for it. No qualities accompany the bases; no much larger clone lies one base away. This record comes from a study of blood T cells in healthy people across ages (dated by TCRdb to 2014 to 2015). Turning to the overall study: Template switching captured roughly one uniquely barcoded TCR beta cDNA molecule per two T cells in model experiments. To track age-related changes in TCR beta repertoire diversity, the study relied on deep sequencing normalized with unique cDNA molecular identifiers. Four age groups were formed from the donors: young (average 16 years), middle-aged (approximately 41), aged (62) and long-lived (less than 85). To avoid experimental bias, donors of different ages were distributed randomly across sequencing lanes. Using the same blood draw, the study looked at two additional independent replicas of 1 million unique cDNA reads for two donors, one aged 18 to 30 and the other aged 80 or older.

The roughly 42 donors, aged roughly 6 to 95 years, were systemically healthy Caucasian individuals from Russia. Each donor gave about 9.2 milliliters of peripheral blood, drawn into EDTA-treated Vacutainer tubes. Ficoll-Paque density-gradient centrifugation was used to isolate PBMCs, with at least 6.5 million per sample. Total RNA, at least 6 micrograms per sample, was extracted from PBMCs with Trizol reagent. For every donor, an aliquot of PBMCs went through flow cytometry to measure the percentages of naive CD45RAhigh/CD27high T cells. Library generation was performed with 5' RACE. Sequenced on an Illumina HiSeq 2500. A second PCR of about 6 to 11 cycles was run with a J-beta primer mix and a sample-barcoded 5' primer. Each TCR beta cDNA molecule received a unique molecular identifier from a template-switch 5' adaptor carrying 12 random nucleotides. At least 2.5 million CDR3-containing paired-end reads were obtained from each sample. First-strand cDNA was synthesized from all RNA with the Mint cDNA synthesis kit, primed by a TRBC-specific oligonucleotide. After uracil-DNA glycosylase treatment, a first 18-cycle PCR used universal primers M1SS and BC2_uni_R on all cDNA. The paper's processing steps were these. For normalization, 1 million high-quality reads, each with a distinct molecular identifier, were randomly selected from each sample. Instead of being binned into consensus sequences, reads that shared molecular identifiers were thrown out. MiTCR, set to a Q25 quality threshold and the strictest error-elimination algorithm, was used for CDR3 identification, clonotype clustering and error correction. A nonparametric unseen species model with Euler transformation was used to estimate lower-bound total TCR beta diversity. The public reads were reanalyzed by TCRdb: fastp trimming at Q25, MiXCR alignment, in-frame beta chains only. Each record represents a unique CDR3 protein, reported with the most common genes and DNA among its rows. TCRdb, not the authors, supplied the V and J calls. The sample table holds roughly 1,800,000 distinct CDR3 sequences, of which roughly 52% were seen once. Approximately 2% of the sample is held by the ten biggest clonotypes.

Study-level results and caveats: A strong correlation was found between observed TCR beta diversity and the percentage of naive T cells measured by flow cytometry. Estimates of total diversity from one million sequenced T cells were regarded as lower bounds and underestimates. Observed TCR beta diversity per million T cells fell roughly linearly with age, and a significant reduction was already apparent by age around 39. The CMV infection status of donors was not known, potentially confounding age-related changes in expanded clonotypes. The long-lived group showed more naive CD4+ T cells, fewer expanded clones and increased TCR diversity than the aged group, suggesting age selection. Since profiling was done on bulk unsorted PBMCs, naive and antigen-experienced compartments could not be conclusively compared.

The germline V gene gives CDR1 as SQVTM and CDR2 as ANQGSEA. At the junction V is shortened by 8 bases and J by 2 bases, with 27 bases in between. From cysteine to phenylalanine, the CDR3 is 17 amino acids long. Only the CDR3 DNA stays, 51 bases, in frame from base 1. This TCR came from a middle-aged woman in good health. Sequencing was performed on blood. In this chain, TRBV29-1 is recombined with TRBJ2-5; the D gene is possibly TRBD1, with 6 bases matching. The DNA sequence is TGCAGCCAGGTGCGAGGACAGTCGAGCGTAGTACAAGAGACCCAGTACTTC. It specifies CSQVRGQSSVVQETQYF.